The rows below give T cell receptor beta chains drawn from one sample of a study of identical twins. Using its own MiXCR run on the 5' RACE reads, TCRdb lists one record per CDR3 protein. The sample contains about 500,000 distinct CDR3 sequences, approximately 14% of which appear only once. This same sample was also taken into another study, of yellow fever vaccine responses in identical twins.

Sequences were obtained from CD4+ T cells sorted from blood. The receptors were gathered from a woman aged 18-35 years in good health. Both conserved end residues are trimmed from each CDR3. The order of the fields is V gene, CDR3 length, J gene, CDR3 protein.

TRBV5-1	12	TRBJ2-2	ASSLEGRTGELF
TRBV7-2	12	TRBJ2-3	ASSHFTVTDMQY
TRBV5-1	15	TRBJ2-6	ASSLTSGGAGANVLT
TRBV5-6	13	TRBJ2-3	ASSLVTRISDTQY
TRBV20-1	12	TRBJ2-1	SARRGLEPSGQF
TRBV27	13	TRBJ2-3	ASSRTSGRPDTQY
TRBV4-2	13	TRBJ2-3	ASSQDFRGGDTQY
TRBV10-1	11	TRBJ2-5	ASSGQGRETQY
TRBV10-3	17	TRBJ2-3	AIRPGLAGALGSTDTQY
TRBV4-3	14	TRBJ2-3	ASSLQGAGVSDTQY
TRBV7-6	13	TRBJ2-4	ASSLGDPAKNIQY
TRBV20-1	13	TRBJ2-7	SARDMRQGAREQY
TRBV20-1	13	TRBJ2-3	SARLAGKRADTQY
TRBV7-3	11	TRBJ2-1	ASSQTVETRRF
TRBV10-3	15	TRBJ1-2	AISESSRARNNYGYT
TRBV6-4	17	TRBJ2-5	ASSDSITVSGCQQETQY